Listed here are 22 T cell receptor beta chains from one sample, sequenced in a study of blood T cell repertoires in COVID-19. Assay used: immunoSEQ multiplex PCR; TCRdb lists only in-frame clones, some missing. The data show 70,000 to 100,000 clones, approximately 91% seen once. The material sequenced was peripheral blood. All receptors come from a man aged 55 to 70 with acute or convalescent COVID-19.

This sequence joins TRBV4-1 and TRBJ1-2, with D possibly TRBD1 on 5 matching bases. Germline CDR1 MGHRA, CDR2 YSYEKL. The germline V and J ends were trimmed by 0 bases and 3 bases, with 8 bases remaining between them. This CDR3 region has 14 residues. As DNA, the CDR3 is TGCGCCAGCAGCCAAGATGGGGCCTACTATGGCTACACCTTC. Translated: CASSQDGAYYGYTF.

The V gene is TRBV4-2, the J gene TRBJ2-7, with D uncertain. The CDR3 totals 15 residues. Trimming removed 1 base at V and 0 bases at J, with 10 bases between. Germline CDR1 LGHNA, CDR2 YNFKEQ. The DNA for the CDR3 is TGTGCCAGCAGCCAAGTTTCACTGTCCTCCTACGAGCAGTACTTC. Amino acid sequence: CASSQVSLSSYEQYF.

The V gene is TRBV28, the J gene TRBJ1-5; D perhaps matches TRBD1 (6 bases). The V and J ends lost 6 bases and 2 bases respectively, with 14 bases between them. Germline CDR1 and CDR2: MDHEN and SYDVKM. This CDR3 is built from 15 residues. CDR3 sequence reads: CASSTGSEGNQPQHF. The CDR3 DNA is TGTGCCAGCAGCACAGGGTCGGAGGGCAATCAGCCCCAGCATTTT.

DNA for the CDR3: TGTGCCAGCAGCCAAGAAATCAAGGGAGCCACTGAAGCTTTCTTT. Amino acids: CASSQEIKGATEAFF. The rearrangement joins TRBV4-2 to TRBJ1-1; D ambiguous. The CDR3 is 15 residues long. From germline, CDR1 is LGHNA and CDR2 YNFKEQ. Trimming took off 0 bases at V and 4 bases at J, with 12 bases between the two ends.

This clone was picked up one time. This chain uses TRBV19 with TRBJ2-5, with 9 bases fitting TRBD1. CDR3 length equals 16 residues. Losses at the gene ends were 5 bases for V and 4 bases for J; bases not matched to a gene: 11. CDR1 is LNHDA and CDR2 is SQIVND in the germline V gene (reference sequence). CDR3 in amino acids: CASSPRGTGWGETQYF. DNA of the CDR3: TGTGCCAGTAGTCCTCGGGGGACAGGGTGGGGAGAGACCCAGTACTTC.

The chain carries TRBV7-2 and TRBJ2-2, with a possible D match to TRBD1 (6 bases). The germline V and J ends were trimmed by 8 bases and 3 bases, with 13 bases remaining between them. The CDR3 runs 14 residues. Looked up from germline, CDR1 is SGHTA and CDR2 is FQGNSA. The CDR3 here is CASRSEGDTGELFF. The CDR3, as DNA: TGTGCCAGCCGCTCTGAGGGGGACACCGGGGAGCTGTTTTTT. The variable domain in full, with the rest retrieved from reference TRBV7-2 and TRBJ2-2, is GAGVSQSPSNKVTEKGKDVELRCDPISGHTALYWYRQSLGQGLEFLIYFQGNSAPDKSGLPSDRFSAERTGGSVSTLTIQRTQQEDSAVYLCASRSEGDTGELFFGEGSRLTVL.

The chain combines TRBV12-5 with TRBJ2-1; D remains unclear. The CDR3 consists of 13 residues. CDR1 is LGHNT, CDR2 FRNRAP, per germline. The V and J ends lost 1 base and 4 bases respectively, with 5 bases between them. CDR3 sequence (DNA): TGTGCTAGTGGTTTGGACCGGTACAATGAGCAGTTCTTC. Its translation: CASGLDRYNEQFF.

The chain joins TRBV7-2 to TRBJ2-3; 14 bases map to TRBD2. The germline V gene encodes CDR1 SGHTA and CDR2 FQGNSA. This CDR3 spans 17 amino acids. V was pared by 2 bases and J by 3 bases, with 4 bases of the junction left unmatched. In nucleotides, the CDR3 is TGTGCCAGCAGCTTAAGGCGGACTAGCGGGAGGACAGATACGCAGTATTTT. This encodes CASSLRRTSGRTDTQYF.

The genes are TRBV11-2 and TRBJ2-4, with D possibly being TRBD1 (6 bases). V was cut by 5 bases and J by 5 bases, with 16 bases left in between. CDR1 and CDR2 from the germline V gene are SGHAT and FQNNGV. This CDR3 is built from 15 residues. In nucleotides, the CDR3 is TGTGCCAGCAGCCCGAGAACAGGGAACCAAAACATTCAGTACTTC. It specifies CASSPRTGNQNIQYF. Drawing the rest from reference TRBV11-2 and TRBJ2-4, the complete variable domain is EAGVAQSPRYKIIEKRQSVAFWCNPISGHATLYWYQQILGQGPKLLIQFQNNGVVDDSQLPKDRFSAERLKGVDSTLKIQPAKLEDSAVYLCASSPRTGNQNIQYFGAGTRLSVL.

CDR3 sequence: CASSVAGTSGSSYNEQFF. The CDR3 DNA sequence: TGTGCCAGCAGCGTAGCGGGGACTAGCGGGAGCTCCTACAATGAGCAGTTCTTC. The chain combines TRBV9 with TRBJ2-1; 14 bases match TRBD2. J gave up 0 bases and V 0 bases, and 2 bases lay outside the gene matches. The CDR3 covers 18 residues. Germline CDR1 and CDR2: SGDLS and YYNGEE.

The chain joins TRBV6-2 or TRBV6-3 to TRBJ2-7; D might be TRBD2 (5 bases). Germline loops: CDR1 MNHEY, CDR2 SVGEGT. The CDR3 runs to 19 residues. Trimming shortened V by 2 bases and J by 9 bases, and 32 bases separated the two germline ends. The CDR3 here is CASSYIRNTVLALDSVQYF. The DNA for the CDR3 is TGTGCCAGCAGTTACATCCGGAATACGGTCCTAGCTTTAGACTCCGTGCAGTACTTC.

The CDR3 DNA sequence: TGTGCCAGCAGCCGGACAGGGGGGACAGATACGCAGTATTTT. Its translation is CASSRTGGTDTQYF. The chain is built from TRBV6-5 and TRBJ2-3; 10 bases align to TRBD1. The germline gives CDR1 MNHEY, CDR2 SVGAGI. Germline trimming cut 6 bases from V and 3 bases from J; bases unmatched to any gene: 3. The CDR3 is made up of 14 amino acids.

CDR3 nucleotides: TGTGCCAGCAGCTTAGCGCGGGGACTAGCGGGAGCAGATACGCAGTATTTT. Its translation is CASSLARGLAGADTQYF. The chain joins TRBV7-9 to TRBJ2-3, with 14 positions matching TRBD2. This CDR3 has 17 residues. Trimming removed 0 bases from V and 4 bases from J; junction bases left unmatched: 3. The germline CDR1 and CDR2 sequences are SEHNR and FQNEAQ (reference sequence).

This chain joins TRBV18 and TRBJ2-7, with TRBD2 identical over 8 bases. The V and J ends lost 3 bases and 2 bases, in that order; junction bases with no gene match: 3. Germline CDR1 is KGHSH and CDR2 is LQKENI. The CDR3 sequence is 14 residues long. CDR3 coding DNA: TGTGCCAGCTCACCGACTAGCGCAACCTACGAGCAGTACTTC. It specifies CASSPTSATYEQYF.

The rearrangement links TRBV5-6 to TRBJ1-6; D is undetermined. The CDR3 extends over 17 amino acids. Trimming removed 0 bases from V and 9 bases from J, with 19 bases in between. In germline, CDR1 is SGHDT, CDR2 YYEEEE. The CDR3 is CASSLGTAGNWGSPLHF. CDR3 DNA: TGTGCCAGCAGCTTGGGGACGGCGGGGAATTGGGGTTCACCCCTCCACTTT.

This chain joins TRBV19 and TRBJ1-2; TRBD1 is a possible D gene (6 bases). Germline V gene lookup returns CDR1 LNHDA and CDR2 SQIVND (reference sequence). Trimming removed 2 bases from V and 4 bases from J, with 8 bases in between. This CDR3 is built from 13 residues. CDR3 nucleotides: TGTGCCAGTAGTATATTACAGGGCTATGGCTACACCTTC. It is translated as CASSILQGYGYTF.

This chain connects TRBV29-1 to TRBJ2-1, with D maybe TRBD2 (6 bases). Germline V gene data show CDR1 as SQVTM and CDR2 as ANQGSEA. The CDR3 totals 12 residues. The V end was cut by 4 bases, the J end by 9 bases, with 13 bases between. The DNA for the CDR3 is TGCAGCGTTGGCAAGAGGGGAGGTGAGCAGTTCTTC. As protein: CSVGKRGGEQFF.

V and J are TRBV21-1 and TRBJ2-3; TRBD2 is the table's D call, not checked against the DNA. TRBV21-1 is designated a pseudogene. CDR3 length equals 18 residues. CDR3 loop: CASSIGEGLAKIRSRLYF. In DNA, the CDR3 is TGTGCCAGCAGCATCGGAGAGGGACTAGCGAAGATACGGTCTCGGTTGTATTTT.

The chain is built from TRBV7-2 and TRBJ2-3; 9 positions match TRBD2. V trimming: 1 base; J trimming: 4 bases; junction bases outside the gene matches: 6. CDR1 is SGHTA and CDR2 is FQGNSA in the germline V gene. This CDR3 spans 16 amino acids. The CDR3 DNA is TGTGCCAGCAGCTTAGGGGGACTAGCCGGATCAGATACGCAGTATTTT. This gives the protein CASSLGGLAGSDTQYF.

This clone appeared a single time. J is TRBJ2-1 and V is TRBV28; TRBD1 aligns across 8 bases. V lost 1 base to trimming and J lost 2 bases; unmatched junction nucleotides: 1. This CDR3 is built from 15 residues. Germline V gene data show CDR1 as MDHEN and CDR2 as SYDVKM. The CDR3 sequence: CASSLSRGPYNEQFF. The DNA for the CDR3 is TGTGCCAGCAGTTTATCCAGGGGGCCCTACAATGAGCAGTTCTTC.

The chain links TRBV7-9 to TRBJ2-7; 11 positions match TRBD2. V lost 1 base and J lost 6; bases outside the gene matches: 2. CDR3 length: 14 amino acids. Germline V CDR1 and CDR2: SEHNR, FQNEAQ (reference sequence). As DNA, the CDR3 is TGTGCCAGCAGCTTAGTACTAGCGGGAGCCGAGCAGTACTTC. Amino acid sequence: CASSLVLAGAEQYF.

V gene TRBV30 combines with J gene TRBJ1-2; D possibly corresponds to TRBD1 (5 bases). The CDR3 is 15 residues long. In germline, CDR1 is GTSNPN, CDR2 SVGIG (reference sequence). Trimming took off 0 bases at V and 8 bases at J, with 19 bases between the two ends. The CDR3 sequence: CAWSVVGAAPKGYTF. CDR3 coding DNA: TGTGCCTGGAGTGTAGTAGGGGCAGCCCCTAAGGGCTACACCTTC.